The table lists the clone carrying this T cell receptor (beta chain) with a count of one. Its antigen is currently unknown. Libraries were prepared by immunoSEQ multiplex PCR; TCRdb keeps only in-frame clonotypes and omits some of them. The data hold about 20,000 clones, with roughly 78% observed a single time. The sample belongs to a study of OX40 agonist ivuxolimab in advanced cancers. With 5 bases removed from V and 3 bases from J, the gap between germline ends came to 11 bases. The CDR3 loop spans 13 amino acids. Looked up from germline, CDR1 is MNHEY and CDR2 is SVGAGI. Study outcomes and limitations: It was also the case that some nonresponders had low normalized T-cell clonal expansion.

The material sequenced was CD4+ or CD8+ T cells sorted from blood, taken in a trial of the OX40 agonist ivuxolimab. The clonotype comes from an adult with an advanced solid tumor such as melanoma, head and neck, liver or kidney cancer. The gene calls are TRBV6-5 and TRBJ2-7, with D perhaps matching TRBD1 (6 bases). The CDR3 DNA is TGTGCCAGCAGTGAACAGGGTTTCTACGAGCAGTACTTC. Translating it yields CASSEQGFYEQYF.